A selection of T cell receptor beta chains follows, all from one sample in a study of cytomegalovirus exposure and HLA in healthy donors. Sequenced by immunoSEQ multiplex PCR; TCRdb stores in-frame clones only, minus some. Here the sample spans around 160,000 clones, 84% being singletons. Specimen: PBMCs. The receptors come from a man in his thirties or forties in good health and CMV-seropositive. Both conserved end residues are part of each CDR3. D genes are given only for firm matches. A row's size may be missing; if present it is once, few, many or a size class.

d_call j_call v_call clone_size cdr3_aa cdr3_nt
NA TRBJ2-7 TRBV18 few CASSPLDSSSYEQYF TGTGCCAGCTCACCACTTGACAGCAGCTCCTACGAGCAGTACTTC
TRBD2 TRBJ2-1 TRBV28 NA CASSPPGGGSFNEQFF TGTGCCAGCAGTCCTCCTGGCGGGGGGAGTTTCAATGAGCAGTTCTTC
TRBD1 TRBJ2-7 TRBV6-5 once CASRRQGAYEQYF TGTGCCAGCAGACGACAGGGGGCCTACGAGCAGTACTTC
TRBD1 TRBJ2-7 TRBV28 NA CASSLPGTVYEQYF TGTGCCAGCAGTCTACCCGGGACAGTCTACGAGCAGTACTTC
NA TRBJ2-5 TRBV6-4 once CASSETHSLQETQYF TGTGCCAGCAGTGAGACCCACAGTCTACAAGAGACCCAGTACTTC
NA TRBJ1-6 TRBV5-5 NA CASSLAAEVPPNSPLHF TGTGCCAGCAGCTTGGCGGCGGAGGTCCCACCAAATTCACCCCTCCACTTT
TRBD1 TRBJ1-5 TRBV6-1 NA CASNTGWGQGHF TGTGCCAGCAACACGGGGTGGGGACAGGGGCATTTT
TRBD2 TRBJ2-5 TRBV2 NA CASSPTAGEVETQYF TGTGCCAGCAGCCCCACGGCGGGGGAGGTAGAGACCCAGTACTTC
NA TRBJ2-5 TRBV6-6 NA CASRPGTYKETQYF TGTGCCAGCAGGCCCGGGACTTACAAAGAGACCCAGTACTTC
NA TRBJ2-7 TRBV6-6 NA CASSYGQLYEQYF TGTGCCAGCAGTTACGGACAGCTCTACGAGCAGTACTTC
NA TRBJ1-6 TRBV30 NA CAWSRSSYNSPLHF TGTGCCTGGAGCCGGAGCTCCTATAATTCACCCCTCCACTTT
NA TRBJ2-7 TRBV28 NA CASRSLRSSYEQYF TGTGCCAGCCGATCCCTGAGGAGCTCCTACGAGCAGTACTTC
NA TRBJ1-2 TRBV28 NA CASSLTVDYGYTF TGTGCCAGCAGCCTGACAGTCGACTATGGCTACACCTTC
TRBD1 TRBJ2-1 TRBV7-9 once CASSSDRGRDNEQFF TGTGCCAGCAGCTCCGACAGGGGGCGCGACAATGAGCAGTTCTTC
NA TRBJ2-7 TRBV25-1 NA CASSEYPGTGEQYF TGTGCCAGCAGTGAATATCCGGGAACCGGCGAGCAGTACTTC
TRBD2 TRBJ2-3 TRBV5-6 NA CASSPGLAASTDTQYF TGTGCCAGCAGCCCGGGACTAGCGGCAAGCACAGATACGCAGTATTTT
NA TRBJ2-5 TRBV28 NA CASSASTGGGGAQYF TGTGCCAGCAGCGCCTCGACAGGGGGCGGGGGGGCCCAGTACTTC
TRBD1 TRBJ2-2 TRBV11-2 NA CASSQDRGLGTGELFF TGTGCCAGCAGCCAAGACAGGGGGCTAGGCACCGGGGAGCTGTTTTTT
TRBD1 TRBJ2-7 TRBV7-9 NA CASSPQGNSYEQYF TGTGCCAGCAGCCCACAGGGGAACTCATACGAGCAGTACTTC
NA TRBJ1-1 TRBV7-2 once CASSLVPTGQRLNTEAFF TGTGCCAGCAGCTTAGTCCCAACCGGACAGCGGTTGAACACTGAAGCTTTCTTT
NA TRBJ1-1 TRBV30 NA CAWSRGGNTEAFF TGTGCCTGGAGTCGGGGTGGTAACACTGAAGCTTTCTTT
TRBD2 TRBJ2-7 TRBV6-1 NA CASSERTSGSYEQYF TGTGCCAGCAGTGAGCGGACTAGCGGCTCCTACGAGCAGTACTTC
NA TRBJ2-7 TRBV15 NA CATSRGPLGNEQYF TGTGCCACCAGCAGAGGACCTCTAGGCAACGAGCAGTACTTC
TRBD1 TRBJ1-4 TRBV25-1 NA CASSGPRGRSEKLFF TGTGCCAGCAGTGGTCCGAGGGGGCGAAGTGAAAAACTGTTTTTT
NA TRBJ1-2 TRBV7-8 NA CASSAYLQSNYGYTF TGTGCCAGCAGCGCTTATCTACAGTCTAACTATGGCTACACCTTC
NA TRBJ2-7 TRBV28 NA CASSPSDRISYEQYF TGTGCCAGCAGTCCCTCCGACAGGATCTCCTACGAGCAGTACTTC
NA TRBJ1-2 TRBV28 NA CASSLPGKNPGYTF TGTGCCAGCAGTTTACCGGGAAAGAATCCTGGCTACACCTTC
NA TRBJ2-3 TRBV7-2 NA CASSSRSGTDTQYF TGTGCCAGCAGCTCCAGGTCGGGCACAGATACGCAGTATTTT
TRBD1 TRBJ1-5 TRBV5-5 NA CASSLIPGQGNQPQHF TGTGCCAGCAGCTTGATACCGGGACAGGGCAATCAGCCCCAGCATTTT
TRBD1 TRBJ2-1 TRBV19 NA CASAKGQGINEQFF TGTGCCAGTGCGAAGGGACAGGGGATCAATGAGCAGTTCTTC
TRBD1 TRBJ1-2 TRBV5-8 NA CASSWTGNIYGYTF TGTGCCAGCAGCTGGACAGGGAATATCTATGGCTACACCTTC
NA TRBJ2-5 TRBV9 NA CASSVAWAGRGETQYF TGTGCCAGCAGCGTAGCTTGGGCAGGCCGCGGGGAGACCCAGTACTTC
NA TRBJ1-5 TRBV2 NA CASSLNSNQPQHF TGTGCCAGCAGTCTTAATAGCAATCAGCCCCAGCATTTT
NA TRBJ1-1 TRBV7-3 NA CASSLIGGQSIAEAFF TGTGCCAGCAGCTTAATTGGCGGACAGAGTATCGCTGAAGCTTTCTTT
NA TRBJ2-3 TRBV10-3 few CAISYRGSTDTQYF TGTGCCATCAGTTATCGGGGTAGCACAGATACGCAGTATTTT
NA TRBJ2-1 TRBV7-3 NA CASSFGGSYNEQFF TGTGCCAGCAGCTTCGGGGGCTCCTACAATGAGCAGTTCTTC
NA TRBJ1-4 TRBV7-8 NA CASSFLRGGEKLFF TGTGCCAGCAGCTTTTTGCGGGGGGGTGAAAAACTGTTTTTT
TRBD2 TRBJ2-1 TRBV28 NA CASSVGGLAGGRSYNEQFF TGTGCCAGCTCCGTTGGGGGACTAGCGGGAGGGCGCTCCTACAATGAGCAGTTCTTC
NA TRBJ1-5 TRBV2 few CASSDVVRQPQHF TGTGCCAGCAGTGATGTAGTCAGGCAGCCCCAGCATTTT
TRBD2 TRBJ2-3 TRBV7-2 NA CASSFSGGAGTDTQYF TGTGCCAGCAGCTTTAGCGGGGGGGCGGGTACAGATACGCAGTATTTT
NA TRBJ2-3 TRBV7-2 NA CASSPMTVLFTDTQYF TGTGCCAGCAGCCCCATGACAGTTTTATTCACAGATACGCAGTATTTT
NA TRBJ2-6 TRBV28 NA CASSLQLGANVLTF TGTGCCAGCAGCCTACAGCTAGGGGCCAACGTCCTGACTTTC